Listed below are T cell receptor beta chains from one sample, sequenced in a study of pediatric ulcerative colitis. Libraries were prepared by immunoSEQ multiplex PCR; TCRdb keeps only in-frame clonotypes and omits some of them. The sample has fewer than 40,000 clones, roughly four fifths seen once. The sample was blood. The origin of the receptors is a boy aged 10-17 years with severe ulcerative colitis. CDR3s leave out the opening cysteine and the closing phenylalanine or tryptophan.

CDR3aa: ASSPWAGSRAF
j_gene: TRBJ1-1
v_gene: TRBV5-4

CDR3aa: ASSQRFLRGGGTDTQY
j_gene: TRBJ2-3
v_gene: TRBV4-3

CDR3aa: ASSGLLGEKLF
j_gene: TRBJ1-4
v_gene: TRBV6-5

CDR3aa: ASSGSGGGAKETQY
j_gene: TRBJ2-5
v_gene: TRBV25-1

CDR3aa: ASSVVLSNEQF
j_gene: TRBJ2-1
v_gene: TRBV19

CDR3aa: ASSLRGGYEQY
j_gene: TRBJ2-7
v_gene: TRBV7-9

CDR3aa: ASSGRFYEQY
j_gene: TRBJ2-7
v_gene: TRBV19

CDR3aa: ASSFSGAEAF
j_gene: TRBJ1-1
v_gene: TRBV5-1

CDR3aa: ASSVYIQGEAF
j_gene: TRBJ1-1
v_gene: TRBV9

CDR3aa: ASSVGSLSRYEQY
j_gene: TRBJ2-7
v_gene: TRBV9

CDR3aa: ASSAEVLRSNQPQH
j_gene: TRBJ1-5
v_gene: TRBV6-1

CDR3aa: ASSYSSTGGPVLT
j_gene: TRBJ2-6
v_gene: TRBV6-5

CDR3aa: SVKGILANEQF
j_gene: TRBJ2-1
v_gene: TRBV29-1

CDR3aa: ASSPGSGGYT
j_gene: TRBJ1-2
v_gene: TRBV11-2

CDR3aa: AISDSGIEQY
j_gene: TRBJ2-7
v_gene: TRBV10-3

CDR3aa: ASSQEGTTSGEQF
j_gene: TRBJ2-1
v_gene: TRBV4-3

CDR3aa: ASRFEGVGANEQF
j_gene: TRBJ2-1
v_gene: TRBV19

CDR3aa: AIRAGANSPLH
j_gene: TRBJ1-6
v_gene: TRBV19

CDR3aa: ASSFGTSGGADEQF
j_gene: TRBJ2-1
v_gene: TRBV5-6

CDR3aa: ASSLDAGMNTEAF
j_gene: TRBJ1-1
v_gene: TRBV5-1

CDR3aa: AWMRVGTDTQY
j_gene: TRBJ2-3
v_gene: TRBV30

CDR3aa: ASRLPGIGNYGYT
j_gene: TRBJ1-2
v_gene: TRBV2

CDR3aa: ASSSDENTEAF
j_gene: TRBJ1-1
v_gene: TRBV7-2

CDR3aa: ASSARQGNYGYT
j_gene: TRBJ1-2
v_gene: TRBV9

CDR3aa: AWSKLTYDNSPLH
j_gene: TRBJ1-6
v_gene: TRBV30

CDR3aa: VSSLAPGRYSYEQY
j_gene: TRBJ2-7
v_gene: TRBV7-2

CDR3aa: ASSIPGGPIFEQF
j_gene: TRBJ2-1
v_gene: TRBV19

CDR3aa: ASSEWYRDQGSPLH
j_gene: TRBJ1-6
v_gene: TRBV25-1

CDR3aa: AWSASWGTGVIEKLF
j_gene: TRBJ1-4
v_gene: TRBV30

CDR3aa: ASSLSYGQGARYGYT
j_gene: TRBJ1-2
v_gene: TRBV4-1

CDR3aa: ASSHLSYEQY
j_gene: TRBJ2-7
v_gene: TRBV7-3

CDR3aa: AWNIGRGLYGYT
j_gene: TRBJ1-2
v_gene: TRBV30

CDR3aa: ASSQDQERGGGDTQY
j_gene: TRBJ2-3
v_gene: TRBV4-2

CDR3aa: ASSLMENQETQY
j_gene: TRBJ2-5
v_gene: TRBV27

CDR3aa: ASSKEGAGDVNTEAF
j_gene: TRBJ1-1
v_gene: TRBV21-1

CDR3aa: ASSVVNEQF
j_gene: TRBJ2-1
v_gene: TRBV6-1

CDR3aa: ASSYNKYVPGTRNSPLH
j_gene: TRBJ1-6
v_gene: TRBV5-6

CDR3aa: ASSLFWASGGSNNEQF
j_gene: TRBJ2-1
v_gene: TRBV11-2

CDR3aa: ASSGTGGAGANVLT
j_gene: TRBJ2-6
v_gene: TRBV7-9

CDR3aa: ASSPHALPGRHLNTEAF
j_gene: TRBJ1-1
v_gene: TRBV4-1

CDR3aa: ASRLGAYQPQH
j_gene: TRBJ1-5
v_gene: TRBV27

CDR3aa: ASSLVGGRWFSEAF
j_gene: TRBJ1-1
v_gene: TRBV5-1

CDR3aa: ASSGGGYRTDTQY
j_gene: TRBJ2-3
v_gene: TRBV9

CDR3aa: ASSIYGGGAPDTQY
j_gene: TRBJ2-3
v_gene: TRBV19

CDR3aa: ASSLATANYGYT
j_gene: TRBJ1-2
v_gene: TRBV5-1

CDR3aa: ASSPIQDWDYGYT
j_gene: TRBJ1-2
v_gene: TRBV18

CDR3aa: ASSPGNTGELF
j_gene: TRBJ2-2
v_gene: TRBV18

CDR3aa: ASSLRGWGTEAF
j_gene: TRBJ1-1
v_gene: TRBV27

CDR3aa: ASSTGTGAYEQY
j_gene: TRBJ2-7
v_gene: TRBV19

CDR3aa: ASSREPGYGYT
j_gene: TRBJ1-2
v_gene: TRBV6-5